This T cell receptor beta chain stems from a study of T cell responses to AZD1222 COVID-19 vaccine. As regards this clone: The target antigen is unknown.

CDR3 size: 12 residues. The germline V and J ends were trimmed by 10 bases and 4 bases, with 13 bases remaining between them. The germline V gene has CDR1 MNHEY and CDR2 SVGAGI. Here immunoSEQ multiplex PCR was the method, and the copy in TCRdb shows in-frame clones only, minus some. This table holds 170,000 or so clones, around 90% found once. Study-wide points: CD4 TCRs linked to vaccination spanned spike, dominating at 160-218 and 743-854. At baseline, seropositivity was found in only a handful of AZD1222 recipients.

The sequenced sample was peripheral blood, obtained on day 0 of AZD1222 vaccination. J is TRBJ1-2 and V is TRBV6-5; D not resolved. The sequence came from an adult in good health. The CDR3 spells CATKEDLYGYTF. CDR3 bases: TGTGCCACCAAGGAAGACCTCTATGGCTACACCTTC.